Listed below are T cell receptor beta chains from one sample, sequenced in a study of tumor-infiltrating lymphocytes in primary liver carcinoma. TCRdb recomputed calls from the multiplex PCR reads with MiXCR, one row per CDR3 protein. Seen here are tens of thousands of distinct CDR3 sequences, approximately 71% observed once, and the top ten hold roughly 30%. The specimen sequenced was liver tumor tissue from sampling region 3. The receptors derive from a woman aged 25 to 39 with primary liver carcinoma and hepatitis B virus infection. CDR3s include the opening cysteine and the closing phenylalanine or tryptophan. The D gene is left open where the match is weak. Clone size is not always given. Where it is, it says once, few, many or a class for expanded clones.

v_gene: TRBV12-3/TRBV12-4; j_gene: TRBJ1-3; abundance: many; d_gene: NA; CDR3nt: TGTGCCAGCAGTGCGACTGCCAGCTCTGGAAACACCATATATTTT; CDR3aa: CASSATASSGNTIYF
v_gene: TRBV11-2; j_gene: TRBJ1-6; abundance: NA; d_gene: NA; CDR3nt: TGTGCCAGCAGCTTAGAAACAGGAAGCAATTCAACCCTCCACTTT; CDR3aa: CASSLETGSNSTLHF
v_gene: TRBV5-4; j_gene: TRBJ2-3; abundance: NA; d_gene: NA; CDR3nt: TGTGCCAGCAGCGTTGACGGACACCCTCCACCCACAGGTACGCGGTATTTT; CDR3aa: CASSVDGHPPPTGTRYF
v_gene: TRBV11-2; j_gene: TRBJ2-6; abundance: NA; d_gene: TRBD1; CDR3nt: TGTCCCAGCAGCTTAGGGGGCGCAGGGGCCTACGTCCTGACTTTC; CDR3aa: CPSSLGGAGAYVLTF
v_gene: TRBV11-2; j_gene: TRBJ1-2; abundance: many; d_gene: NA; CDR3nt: TGTGCCAGCAGCTTGCCGCGGGGCCATGGCTACACCTTC; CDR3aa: CASSLPRGHGYTF
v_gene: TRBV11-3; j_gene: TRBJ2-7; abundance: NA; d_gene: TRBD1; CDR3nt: TGTGCCAACAGCACCCTGACGGGACAGTACTACGAGCAGTACTTC; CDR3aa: CANSTLTGQYYEQYF
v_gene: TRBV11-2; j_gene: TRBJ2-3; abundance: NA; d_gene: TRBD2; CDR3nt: TGTGCCAGCAGCACAGGAACCGGGAGGGCAGGTACGCAGTATTTT; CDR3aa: CASSTGTGRAGTQYF
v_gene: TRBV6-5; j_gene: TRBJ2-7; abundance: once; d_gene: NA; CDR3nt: TGTGCCAGCAATAACAAGGACAGCAGCTCCTACGTGCAGTACTTC; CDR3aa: CASNNKDSSSYVQYF
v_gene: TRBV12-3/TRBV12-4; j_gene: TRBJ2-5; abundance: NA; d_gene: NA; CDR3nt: TGTGCCAGTAGTTTAGCGAGATTTCCCCGGGAGACCCAGTACTTC; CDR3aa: CASSLARFPRETQYF
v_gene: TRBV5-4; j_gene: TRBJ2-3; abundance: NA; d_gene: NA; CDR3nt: TGTGCCAGCGGCGTAGACGGGCACCCTCCACTCACAGATACGCAGTATTTT; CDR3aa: CASGVDGHPPLTDTQYF
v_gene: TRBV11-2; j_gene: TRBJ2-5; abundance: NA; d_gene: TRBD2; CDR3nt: TGTGCCAGGAGCTCTCGGGGACTAGTGGGGGCCCAATACTTC; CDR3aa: CARSSRGLVGAQYF
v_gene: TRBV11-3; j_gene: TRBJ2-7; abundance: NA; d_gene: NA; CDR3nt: NA; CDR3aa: CTSSCRDRDYSCEQYF
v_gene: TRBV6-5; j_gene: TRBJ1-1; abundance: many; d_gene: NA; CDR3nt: TGTGCCAGCAGCCTCCGGCGGACGCTGTACGTGAACACTGAAGCTTTCTTT; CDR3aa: CASSLRRTLYVNTEAFF
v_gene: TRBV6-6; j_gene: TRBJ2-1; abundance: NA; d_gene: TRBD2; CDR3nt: TGTACCAGCAATTGGGTAGCGGGAACCTCTTGGGAGCAGTTCTTC; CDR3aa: CTSNWVAGTSWEQFF
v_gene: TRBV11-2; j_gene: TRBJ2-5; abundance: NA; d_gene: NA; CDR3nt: TGTGCCAGCAGCTTATTTTCAGGCTGGGGTTTCCAAGAGACCGAGTACTTC; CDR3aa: CASSLFSGWGFQETEYF
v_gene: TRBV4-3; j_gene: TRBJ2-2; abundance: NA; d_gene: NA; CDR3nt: TGCACCAGCAGCGTACTGGCGGGAAGGCCCCGTTCGAACACCGGGGAGCTGTTTTTT; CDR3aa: CTSSVLAGRPRSNTGELFF
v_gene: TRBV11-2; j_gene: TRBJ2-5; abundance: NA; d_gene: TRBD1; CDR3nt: TGTGCCAGCACCATAAGGACAGGGGGCGCGAAAGAGACCCAGTACTTC; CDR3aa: CASTIRTGGAKETQYF
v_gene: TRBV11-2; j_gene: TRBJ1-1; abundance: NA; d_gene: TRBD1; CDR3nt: TGTGCCAGCAGCGCTCGGGACAGAGGGCGCAAGGGGTGGAGTAATACTGAAGCCTTCTTC; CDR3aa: CASSARDRGRKGWSNTEAFF
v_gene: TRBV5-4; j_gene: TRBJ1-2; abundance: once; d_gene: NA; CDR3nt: TGTGCCAGCAGCGGGCAGGGAGTAATTGGGAGCTACACCTTC; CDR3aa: CASSGQGVIGSYTF
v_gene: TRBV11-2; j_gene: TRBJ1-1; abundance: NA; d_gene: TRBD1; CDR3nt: TGTGCTAGCAGCGCTCGAGACAGGGAGCGCAAGAGGTGGAGTAACACTGAAGCTTTCTTT; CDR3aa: CASSARDRERKRWSNTEAFF
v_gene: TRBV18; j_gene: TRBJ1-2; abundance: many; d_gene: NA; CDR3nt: TGTGCCAGCTCACCAGATCGCGGGTTGGACTATGGCTACACCTTC; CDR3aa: CASSPDRGLDYGYTF
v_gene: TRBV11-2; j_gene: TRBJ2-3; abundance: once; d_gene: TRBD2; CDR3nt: TGTTCCAGCAGCTCGGGACTAGCGGGACCAGATACGCAATATTTT; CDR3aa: CSSSSGLAGPDTQYF
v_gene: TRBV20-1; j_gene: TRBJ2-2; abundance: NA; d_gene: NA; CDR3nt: TGCAGTGCGACTGGGAGTAGTGTTAACACCGGGGAGCTGTTTTTT; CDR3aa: CSATGSSVNTGELFF
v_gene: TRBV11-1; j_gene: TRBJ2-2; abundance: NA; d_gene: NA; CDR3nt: TGTGCCAGCAGCTTAGTGGGGGGTTCTAACACCTGGGAGCTGTTTTTT; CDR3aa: CASSLVGGSNTWELFF
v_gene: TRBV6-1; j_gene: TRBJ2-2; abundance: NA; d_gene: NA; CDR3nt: TGTGCCAGCAGTGAATCCCTTCCCGGGGGCACCGCGAACACCGGGGAGCTGTTTTTC; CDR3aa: CASSESLPGGTANTGELFF
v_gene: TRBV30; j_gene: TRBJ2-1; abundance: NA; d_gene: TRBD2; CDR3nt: TGTGCCTGGAGAATAGCGGGACTGTACTACAATGAGCAGTTCTTC; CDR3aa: CAWRIAGLYYNEQFF
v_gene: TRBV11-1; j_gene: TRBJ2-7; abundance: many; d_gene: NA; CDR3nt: TGTGCCAGCAGCTCCGACAGCTACGAGCAGTACTTC; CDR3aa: CASSSDSYEQYF